These 7 T cell receptor beta chains came from one sample sequenced in a study of T-cell reconstitution after alpha-beta-depleted transplantation in children. A TCRbeta library incorporating unique molecular identifiers was prepared. MiXCR, applied by TCRdb to the PCR reads, yields one record per CDR3 protein. The table shows about a million distinct CDR3 sequences, with about 29% occurring only once. This sample comprised PBMCs, mostly from graft donor cells, obtained 360 days after TCRalphabeta/CD19-depleted stem cell transplant. The origin of the receptors is a boy younger than two who had a stem cell transplant for SCID, so the T cells may come from the graft donor.

This chain links TRBV4-3 with TRBJ1-4, with D perhaps matching TRBD1 (5 bases). Trimming took 6 bases from V and 1 from J, leaving 12 bases between them. Germline assignment: CDR1 LGHNA and CDR2 YSLEER. The CDR3 runs 15 residues. The CDR3 loop reads CASRERGVTNEKLFF. The CDR3 DNA reads as TGCGCCAGCAGGGAACGGGGGGTAACTAATGAAAAACTGTTTTTT.

This clonotype was seen a handful of times. This chain connects TRBV28 to TRBJ1-1; D is uncertain. Germline-derived CDR1 and CDR2 are MDHEN and SYDVKM. Deletions cut 1 base from V and 1 base from J, with 13 bases between. CDR3 length: 16 residues. The CDR3: CASSLFPFSANTEAFF. DNA for the CDR3: TGTGCCAGCAGTTTATTCCCCTTTTCGGCGAACACTGAAGCTTTCTTT.

In its sample, this clonotype was seen a few times. The gene calls are TRBV10-3 and TRBJ2-3; D not resolved. The CDR3 totals 16 residues. V lost 2 bases and J lost 3, with 15 bases in between. CDR1 is ENHRY, CDR2 SYGVKD, per germline. This CDR3 is CAISENIPKSTDTQYF. The DNA for the CDR3 is TGTGCCATCAGTGAGAACATTCCCAAATCTACAGATACGCAGTATTTT.

This clonotype was detected only a few times. The genes are TRBV20-1 and TRBJ2-5, with no clear D. V was trimmed by 1 base and J by 2 bases, leaving 8 bases between them. Looked up from germline, CDR1 is DFQATT and CDR2 is SNEGSKA (reference sequence). CDR3 length: 13 amino acids. As DNA, the CDR3 is TGCAGTGCTAGAGTGGCAGGTCAAGAGACCCAGTACTTC. Translation gives CSARVAGQETQYF.

The rearrangement joins TRBV28 to TRBJ2-1; 9 bases map to TRBD2. V lost 5 bases to trimming and J lost 8 bases; unmatched junction nucleotides: 19. CDR3 length equals 18 residues. Germline V lookup: CDR1 MDHEN, CDR2 SYDVKM. This chain's CDR3 is CASSPPQTSGDYFHEQFF. The CDR3 coding sequence is TGTGCCAGCAGTCCTCCCCAGACTAGCGGAGACTACTTCCATGAGCAGTTCTTC.

This chain uses TRBV15 with TRBJ2-2; no firm D call. This CDR3 is built from 11 residues. CDR1 LNHNV and CDR2 YYDKDF come from the germline V gene (reference sequence). Trimming removed 4 bases at V and 6 bases at J, with 3 bases between. CDR3 sequence: CATSKPGELFF. Here the CDR3 DNA reads TGTGCCACCAGCAAGCCCGGGGAGCTGTTTTTT.

This rearrangement joins TRBV27 to TRBJ2-1, with D uncertain. Trimming pared 6 bases from V and 5 bases from J, leaving 8 bases between. The CDR3 totals 12 residues. Germline CDR1 MNHEY, CDR2 SMNVEV (reference sequence). DNA for the CDR3: TGTGCCAGCAGATCTCTAAACAATGAGCAGTTCTTC. This encodes CASRSLNNEQFF.